This is a list of T cell receptor beta chains from one sample in a study of blood T cells in healthy people across ages. TCRdb re-derived calls from the 5' RACE reads in MiXCR, one entry per CDR3 protein. The repertoire consists of fewer than 1,200,000 distinct CDR3 sequences, with 20% to 25% occurring once and the leading ten covering approximately 0.75%. These records were also assigned to another study, of T cells of mothers and their children.

Sequences were obtained from blood. These receptor sequences come from a girl aged 2-10 years in good health. The CDR3 runs from the conserved cysteine through the conserved F or W. D genes are given only for firm matches. Some rows mark clone size as missing; the rest say once, few, many or name a class of expanded clone.

V: TRBV6-5; J: TRBJ2-7; size: few; D: TRBD1; CDR3: CASSLPGQGYYEQYF; DNA: TGTGCCAGCAGTCTCCCGGGACAGGGGTACTACGAGCAGTACTTC
V: TRBV7-9; J: TRBJ2-5; size: NA; D: NA; CDR3: CASSFLVVETQYF; DNA: TGTGCCAGCAGCTTTTTGGTTGTGGAGACCCAGTACTTC
V: TRBV29-1; J: TRBJ2-1; size: NA; D: NA; CDR3: CSGLGGGPSEQFF; DNA: TGCAGCGGCCTCGGAGGGGGCCCCTCTGAGCAGTTCTTC
V: TRBV3-1; J: TRBJ2-1; size: NA; D: TRBD2; CDR3: CASSPHPRLAGAQNEQFF; DNA: TGTGCCAGCAGCCCACACCCTCGACTAGCGGGGGCGCAGAATGAGCAGTTCTTC
V: TRBV11-2; J: TRBJ1-1; size: NA; D: TRBD1; CDR3: CASSGSRGTRTEAFF; DNA: TGTGCCAGCAGCGGATCCAGGGGGACTCGCACTGAAGCTTTCTTT
V: TRBV10-3; J: TRBJ2-3; size: NA; D: TRBD2; CDR3: CAIGLAGDTDTQYF; DNA: TGTGCCATCGGGCTAGCGGGAGACACAGATACGCAGTATTTT
V: TRBV28; J: TRBJ2-3; size: NA; D: TRBD2; CDR3: CASSMGLAGDTQYF; DNA: TGTGCCAGCAGTATGGGACTAGCAGGAGATACGCAGTATTTT
V: TRBV29-1; J: TRBJ1-2; size: NA; D: TRBD1; CDR3: CSEKTGNYGYTF; DNA: TGCAGCGAGAAGACAGGGAACTATGGCTACACCTTC
V: TRBV6-2/TRBV6-3; J: TRBJ2-1; size: few; D: TRBD2; CDR3: CASSYSRLAGGLLYNEQFF; DNA: TGTGCCAGCAGTTACTCTCGACTAGCGGGAGGCCTTCTGTACAATGAGCAGTTCTTC
V: TRBV9; J: TRBJ2-7; size: few; D: TRBD1; CDR3: CASSEGDRAYEQYF; DNA: TGTGCCAGCAGCGAGGGGGACAGAGCCTACGAGCAGTACTTC
V: TRBV2; J: TRBJ2-6; size: NA; D: NA; CDR3: CARLQGSGANVLTF; DNA: TGTGCCAGACTACAGGGATCTGGGGCCAACGTCCTGACTTTC
V: TRBV28; J: TRBJ2-1; size: few; D: TRBD2; CDR3: CASSRAGVGSSYDEQFF; DNA: TGTGCCAGCAGTCGAGCGGGAGTAGGGTCCTCCTACGATGAGCAGTTCTTC
V: TRBV20-1; J: TRBJ1-1; size: NA; D: NA; CDR3: CSARHPYYGHTEAFF; DNA: TGCAGTGCTAGGCACCCATACTACGGGCACACTGAAGCTTTCTTT
V: TRBV21-1; J: TRBJ1-5; size: NA; D: NA; CDR3: CASSKFLRGHYNQPQHF; DNA: TGTGCCAGCAGCAAATTCCTTCGGGGACATTACAATCAGCCCCAGCATTTT
V: TRBV18; J: TRBJ1-4; size: few; D: NA; CDR3: CASSPSSGVPNEKLFF; DNA: TGTGCCAGCTCACCGAGTTCGGGGGTACCTAATGAAAAACTGTTTTTT
V: TRBV12-3/TRBV12-4; J: TRBJ2-4; size: NA; D: NA; CDR3: CASSEAKNIQYF; DNA: TGTGCCAGCAGTGAAGCCAAAAACATTCAGTACTTC
V: TRBV5-1; J: TRBJ2-4; size: NA; D: NA; CDR3: CASSLGPSGSIQYF; DNA: TGCGCCAGCAGCTTGGGGCCCTCAGGGAGCATTCAGTACTTC
V: TRBV6-5; J: TRBJ1-1; size: few; D: NA; CDR3: CASSPLSEAFF; DNA: TGTGCCAGCAGTCCCCTTTCTGAAGCTTTCTTT
V: TRBV3-1; J: TRBJ2-5; size: once; D: TRBD2; CDR3: CASSQRTAGGETQYF; DNA: TGTGCCAGCAGCCAAAGGACTGCGGGGGGAGAGACCCAGTACTTC
V: TRBV20-1; J: TRBJ2-3; size: NA; D: TRBD2; CDR3: CSARTSGRSTDTQYF; DNA: TGCAGTGCCCGTACTAGCGGGAGAAGCACAGATACGCAGTATTTT
V: TRBV5-1; J: TRBJ2-7; size: NA; D: NA; CDR3: CASSASDTTYGLPYEQYF; DNA: TGCGCCAGCAGCGCCTCAGACACCACTTATGGACTTCCCTACGAGCAGTACTTC
V: TRBV28; J: TRBJ2-3; size: NA; D: NA; CDR3: CASSLGPGVAQDTQYF; DNA: TGTGCCAGCAGTTTAGGCCCTGGGGTAGCCCAAGATACGCAGTATTTT
V: TRBV27; J: TRBJ2-7; size: NA; D: TRBD2; CDR3: CASSLGPSGLSYEQYF; DNA: TGTGCCAGCAGTTTAGGGCCTAGCGGTCTCAGCTACGAGCAGTACTTC
V: TRBV5-1; J: TRBJ2-5; size: NA; D: NA; CDR3: CASSPDGQTQYF; DNA: TGCGCCAGCAGCCCGGACGGCCAGACCCAGTACTTC
V: TRBV27; J: TRBJ1-1; size: few; D: NA; CDR3: CASSSSLGGKAFF; DNA: TGTGCCAGCAGTTCTTCCCTGGGCGGTAAAGCTTTCTTT
V: TRBV29-1; J: TRBJ2-5; size: NA; D: NA; CDR3: CSDRPGRQETQYF; DNA: TGCAGCGACCGCCCCGGGAGACAAGAGACCCAGTACTTC
V: TRBV6-1; J: TRBJ2-1; size: few; D: NA; CDR3: CASRSFAGLQRQFF; DNA: TGTGCCAGCAGGTCATTCGCCGGCTTACAACGGCAGTTCTTC
V: TRBV2; J: TRBJ2-7; size: NA; D: NA; CDR3: CASIQLGSSYEQYF; DNA: TGTGCCAGCATCCAACTAGGCTCGAGCTACGAGCAGTACTTC
V: TRBV20-1; J: TRBJ2-3; size: NA; D: NA; CDR3: CSAREIGGSTDTQYF; DNA: TGCAGTGCTAGAGAAATAGGGGGTAGCACAGATACGCAGTATTTT
V: TRBV28; J: TRBJ2-1; size: many; D: NA; CDR3: CASSTTSGGSSYNEQFF; DNA: TGTGCCAGCAGTACGACAAGCGGAGGGAGCTCCTACAATGAGCAGTTCTTC
V: TRBV18; J: TRBJ2-1; size: few; D: NA; CDR3: CASSPASGAANEQFF; DNA: TGTGCCAGCTCACCTGCGTCGGGAGCGGCCAATGAGCAGTTCTTC
V: TRBV29-1; J: TRBJ2-7; size: few; D: TRBD1; CDR3: CSVGQGRVDEQYF; DNA: TGCAGCGTTGGACAGGGAAGAGTGGACGAGCAGTACTTC
V: TRBV7-2; J: TRBJ2-1; size: few; D: NA; CDR3: CASSFVSGLAVNEQFF; DNA: TGTGCCAGCAGCTTTGTGAGTGGGCTAGCAGTAAATGAGCAGTTCTTC
V: TRBV20-1; J: TRBJ1-2; size: NA; D: NA; CDR3: CSAAPGGFYGYTF; DNA: TGCAGTGCCGCCCCGGGGGGATTCTATGGCTACACCTTC
V: TRBV6-2/TRBV6-3; J: TRBJ2-7; size: many; D: TRBD2; CDR3: CASSWSGNYYEQYF; DNA: TGTGCCAGCAGTTGGAGCGGGAACTACTACGAGCAGTACTTC
V: TRBV12-5; J: TRBJ1-1; size: NA; D: NA; CDR3: CASGLVPTEAFF; DNA: TGTGCTAGTGGTTTAGTCCCCACTGAAGCTTTCTTT
V: TRBV20-1; J: TRBJ1-1; size: few; D: NA; CDR3: CSAREWAGEAFF; DNA: TGCAGTGCTAGAGAATGGGCAGGGGAAGCTTTCTTT
V: TRBV7-3; J: TRBJ2-7; size: few; D: TRBD1; CDR3: CASSPGTGTVHEQYF; DNA: TGTGCCAGCAGCCCCGGGACAGGGACGGTACACGAGCAGTACTTC
V: TRBV20-1; J: TRBJ1-4; size: NA; D: TRBD1; CDR3: CSADTGATNEKLFF; DNA: TGCAGTGCGGATACAGGGGCAACTAATGAAAAACTGTTTTTT
V: TRBV28; J: TRBJ2-5; size: NA; D: TRBD2; CDR3: CASSSSRLAGGRQTQYF; DNA: TGTGCCAGCTCCTCATCCCGACTAGCGGGAGGGAGACAGACCCAGTACTTC
V: TRBV11-1; J: TRBJ1-3; size: NA; D: NA; CDR3: CASSFRFSGNTIYF; DNA: TGTGCCAGCAGCTTCCGGTTCTCTGGAAACACCATATATTTT